This T cell receptor (delta chain) derives from a study of gamma-delta chains in newborns, infants, children. About the study: Microbial exposure reportedly drives polyclonal innate γδ T cell expansion after birth.

This clone was seen only a few times. The protein recorded in TCRdb matches a much larger clone and deviates from this DNA's translation at residue 15, suggesting a read error; the protein here is obtained by translating the DNA. TCRdb reapplied CATT to the reads. This sample carries roughly 6,500 delta-chain clones, roughly 2% of them seen once, and the ten largest clones take approximately 12%. Looked up from germline, CDR1 is GEAIGNYY and CDR2 is EKD. The CDR3 totals 19 residues. This chain connects TRDV2 to TRDJ3; the match to TRDD3 covers 11 bases. This TCR derives from a child who was a newborn, infant or young child, either healthy, febrile or measles-vaccinated (not recorded which). What was sequenced was blood. The DNA for the CDR3 is TGTGCCTGTGACACCGCAGGTGGGGGATACGACTGGGACACCCAACAGATGTTTTTC. This codes for CACDTAGGGYDWDTQQMFF.